These 6 T cell receptor beta chains were sequenced from one sample in a study of control samples from healthy donors and cancer patients. Sequencing used immunoSEQ multiplex PCR; TCRdb keeps in-frame clones, though not all of them. This table holds about 85,000 clones, roughly nine tenths found once. Sequencing used blood. Receptors were obtained from a woman aged 60-70 years in good health.

This clone was counted a single time. This chain joins TRBV13 and TRBJ2-6, with a possible D match to TRBD2 (5 bases). The germline CDR1 and CDR2 sequences are PRHDT and FYEKMQ (reference sequence). CDR3 length: 14 residues. V gave up 8 bases and J gave up 0 bases, with 8 bases separating them. CDR3 loop: CASSRDSGANVLTF. CDR3 nucleotides: TGTGCCAGCTCTCGGGACTCTGGGGCCAACGTCCTGACTTTC.

The gene calls are TRBV2 and TRBJ1-1; 7 bases agree with TRBD1. V was pared by 7 bases and J by 4 bases, with 12 bases of the junction left unmatched. CDR1 SNHLY and CDR2 FYNNEI come from the germline V gene. The CDR3 is 15 residues long. The CDR3 coding sequence is TGTGCCAGCAAGATTCTCGGGACAGTGATCACTGAAGCTTTCTTT. Protein sequence: CASKILGTVITEAFF.

The V gene is TRBV30, the J gene TRBJ2-5; D uncertain. CDR1 is GTSNPN, CDR2 SVGIG, per germline (reference sequence). V was trimmed by 2 bases and J by 4 bases, leaving 5 bases between them. This CDR3 comprises 11 residues. The CDR3 protein is CAWSWGETQYF. The CDR3 DNA is TGTGCCTGGAGTTGGGGAGAGACCCAGTACTTC.

This clone occurred a few times. This rearrangement joins TRBV6-5 to TRBJ1-5; perhaps TRBD1 as D (5 bases). The length of the CDR3 is 13 residues. CDR1 is MNHEY and CDR2 is SVGAGI in the germline V gene. Trimming cost V 4 bases and J 6 bases, with 10 bases left between them. This CDR3 reads CASSSIQGQPQHF. In nucleotides, the CDR3 is TGTGCCAGCAGTTCCATTCAGGGTCAGCCCCAGCATTTT.

This clone was counted only a few times. The chain combines TRBV5-4 with TRBJ2-1; tentatively, D is TRBD2 (5 bases). Germline CDR1 SGHNT, CDR2 YYREEE (reference sequence). CDR3 length equals 17 residues. V gave up 0 bases and J gave up 0 bases, with 13 bases separating them. CDR3 nucleotides: TGTGCCAGCAGCTTGGGCGGTGGGAGTTCCTCCTACAATGAGCAGTTCTTC. Residues: CASSLGGGSSSYNEQFF.

This chain uses TRBV12-5 with TRBJ1-5; D remains ambiguous. Germline values: CDR1 LGHNT, CDR2 FRNRAP. There are 12 residues in the CDR3. With 1 base removed from V and 6 bases from J, the gap between germline ends came to 4 bases. The DNA of the CDR3 is TGTGCTAGTGGTTTGGGACGTCAGCCCCAGCATTTT. Translation: CASGLGRQPQHF.